This T cell receptor (beta chain) was identified during a study of monozygotic twins with inflammatory bowel disease. For each CDR3 protein, TCRdb gives one entry from its re-call of the 5' RACE reads, without DNA. This repertoire includes roughly 300,000 distinct CDR3 sequences. The germline CDR1 and CDR2 sequences are SGHVS and FQNEAQ. The CDR3 extends over 16 amino acids. This chain joins TRBV7-8 and TRBJ1-5; the TRBD1 assignment by TCRdb is unverifiable without DNA. This receptor was obtained from a human donor with ulcerative colitis or Crohn's disease, or a healthy co-twin of an affected twin (not recorded which). The sequenced sample consisted of blood. CDR3 protein: CASSLWDRNSNQPQHF.